Listed below are T cell receptor beta chains from one sample, sequenced in a study of Graves' ophthalmopathy and Graves' hyperthyroidism. MiXCR was run by TCRdb on the multiplex PCR reads, yielding one entry per CDR3 protein. The table shows nearly 400,000 distinct CDR3 sequences, with around 17% occurring only once. The sequenced sample consisted of peripheral blood. Source of these receptors: a woman under 30 with Graves' ophthalmopathy. The CDR3 runs from the conserved cysteine through the conserved F or W. A D gene is named only where the DNA matches it firmly. Clone size, where shown, is once, few, many, or a class for clones that have expanded.

j_call v_call d_call clone_size cdr3_aa cdr3_nt
TRBJ2-7 TRBV7-8 TRBD2 many CASSLGSGGTSYEQYF TGTGCCAGCAGCTTAGGGTCCGGGGGGACCTCCTACGAGCAGTACTTC
TRBJ2-7 TRBV20-1 . . CSASKSPTYEQYF TGCAGTGCTAGCAAGTCTCCAACCTACGAGCAGTACTTC
TRBJ1-2 TRBV6-5 . many CASSYSGGSYGGYTF TGTGCCAGCAGTTACTCCGGCGGCAGTTACGGTGGCTACACCTTC
TRBJ2-4 TRBV20-1 . many CSPGGGYF TGCAGTCCAGGGGGGGGGTACTTC
TRBJ2-7 TRBV5-1 TRBD2 many CASSLLAGGAGEQYF TGCGCCAGCAGCCTACTAGCGGGGGGGGCCGGAGAGCAGTACTTC
TRBJ1-6 TRBV12-3/TRBV12-4 . many CASSFGQSWGNSPLHF TGTGCCAGCAGTTTTGGCCAATCGTGGGGGAATTCACCCCTCCACTTT
TRBJ2-7 TRBV2 TRBD1 . CASSERMSLQGEYF TGTGCCAGCAGTGAAAGAATGAGCCTACAGGGGGAGTACTTC
TRBJ1-5 TRBV12-3/TRBV12-4 . many CASSLSHYSNQPQHF TGTGCCAGCAGTTTATCCCATTATAGCAATCAGCCCCAGCATTTT
TRBJ2-7 TRBV11-2 TRBD1 many CASSSARTGGYEQYF TGTGCCAGCAGCTCCGCCAGGACAGGGGGCTACGAGCAGTACTTC
TRBJ2-6 TRBV24-1 . many CATSYSGANVLTF TGTGCCACCAGTTACTCTGGGGCCAACGTCCTGACTTTC